A selection of T cell receptor beta chains follows, all from one sample in a study of immune heterogeneity within non-small cell lung tumors. TCRdb analysed the multiplex PCR reads with MiXCR anew, one entry per CDR3 protein. The sample consists of tens of thousands of distinct CDR3 sequences, around 26% of them appearing once. Sequenced material: lung tumor tissue. The source is a man aged 35-49 years with non-small cell lung cancer. CDR3s include the opening cysteine and the closing phenylalanine or tryptophan. The size field is filled for only some rows; it gives once, few, many or a size class.

clone_size,j_call,v_call,cdr3_aa
.,TRBJ2-5,TRBV6-5,CASSYSGVKQETQYF
few,TRBJ1-5,TRBV7-6,CASSLGYPDQPQHF
.,TRBJ1-5,TRBV6-1,CASRPGTGGPQPQNF
few,TRBJ1-5,TRBV6-1,CASSYLPGGAQHF
many,TRBJ1-1,TRBV12-3/TRBV12-4,CASSFRGRPNTEAFF
medium-sized,TRBJ2-7,TRBV2,CASGGGGPRYEQYF
.,TRBJ1-3,TRBV7-2,CASSLVDLLSGNTIYF
medium-sized,TRBJ2-2,TRBV24-1,CATSKRENTGELFF
.,TRBJ2-7,TRBV5-5,CASSLESIPGEQYF
few,TRBJ2-1,TRBV5-8,CASSLGIGSNEQFF
.,TRBJ2-7,TRBV5-1,CAGSLVGEAGYEQYF
.,TRBJ2-2,TRBV12-3/TRBV12-4,CASSPQGAADTGELFF
.,TRBJ2-5,TRBV6-1,CASSGNFPPKTQYF
medium-sized,TRBJ2-3,TRBV27,CASSIRTAPPDTQYF
.,TRBJ2-3,TRBV7-2,CASSLRATGIDTDTQYF
.,TRBJ1-1,TRBV6-1,CASTSGGGPPLEAFF
.,TRBJ2-2,TRBV6-5,CASSYNVASAGELFF
few,TRBJ2-1,TRBV7-3,CASSTSGAYNEQFF
many,TRBJ1-1,TRBV10-3,CAISDGRGRLVEAFF
many,TRBJ2-7,TRBV9,CASSPRPSYEQYF
.,TRBJ1-5,TRBV6-2/TRBV6-3,CASSYPGTGLGQPQHF
few,TRBJ1-6,TRBV18,CASSPGDRSGNSPLHF
many,TRBJ1-5,TRBV7-8,CASSLGEQPQHF
.,TRBJ1-2,TRBV30,CAWSGGQSPFGSYSF
few,TRBJ2-1,TRBV5-1,CASSLVPSGRLGLNEQFF
many,TRBJ2-1,TRBV12-3/TRBV12-4,CASSSQTTKPYNEQFF
few,TRBJ2-5,TRBV7-9,CASALGGETQYF
medium-sized,TRBJ1-3,TRBV12-3/TRBV12-4,CASSSINSPNTIYF
medium-sized,TRBJ2-7,TRBV6-2/TRBV6-3,CASSYFGSVYEQYF
.,TRBJ2-1,TRBV15,CATRTSGYNEQFF
.,TRBJ2-1,TRBV6-1,CASSASEISYNEQSF
few,TRBJ2-5,TRBV3-1,CASSPSGRGETQYF
.,TRBJ2-5,TRBV6-1,CASTKTTGRQETQYF
many,TRBJ2-7,TRBV30,CAWSFGLPSSYEQYF
medium-sized,TRBJ1-6,TRBV3-1,CASSLLAGGNSPLHF
many,TRBJ2-7,TRBV19,CASSIGQSREQYF
.,TRBJ2-3,TRBV11-3,CASSFSGIDTQYF
medium-sized,TRBJ1-1,TRBV5-1,CASSSSGQSNTEAFF
once,TRBJ1-2,TRBV4-1,CASSQVIRNRDGEYGYTF
.,TRBJ1-1,TRBV20-1,CTAKVGDTEAFF